The 6 T cell receptor beta chains given below trace back to one sample, sequenced in a study of cytotoxic CD8 clonotypes in ibrutinib-treated CLL. TCRdb's table, derived via immunoSEQ multiplex PCR, lists solely in-frame clones and lacks some. The profile shows over 25,000 clones, 76% of them singletons. The sequenced sample was PBMCs, obtained after 36 months of ibrutinib treatment. The origin of the receptors is a human donor with chronic lymphocytic leukemia.

The chain employs TRBV5-4 and TRBJ2-7, with D unresolved. Germline V gene lookup returns CDR1 SGHNT and CDR2 YYREEE (reference sequence). Trimming shortened V by 4 bases and J by 3 bases, and 14 bases separated the two germline ends. This CDR3 comprises 14 residues. CDR3 in DNA: TGTGCCAGCAGCCTCGACCCGATGGGCTACGAGCAGTACTTC. It translates to CASSLDPMGYEQYF.

This sequence joins TRBV27 and TRBJ1-1, with 10 bases lining up with TRBD1. Germline-derived CDR1 and CDR2 are MNHEY and SMNVEV (reference sequence). The CDR3 consists of 17 residues. Trimming removed 2 bases from V and 1 base from J; junction bases left unmatched: 7. CDR3: CASSLRTGGRRNTEAFF. CDR3 sequence (DNA): TGTGCCAGCAGTTTAAGGACAGGGGGGAGGAGGAACACTGAAGCTTTCTTT.

The chain uses TRBV5-1 and TRBJ2-7, with TRBD2 as a possible D gene (6 bases). The CDR3 length is 12 residues. The V end was cut by 4 bases, the J end by 4 bases, with 9 bases between. The germline CDR1 and CDR2 sequences are SGHRS and YFSETQ. The DNA of the CDR3 is TGCGCCAGCAGCCCGGAGGGTTACGAGCAGTACTTC. Amino acid sequence: CASSPEGYEQYF.

This clone has more than one count but fewer than ten. The chain couples TRBV5-6 to TRBJ2-2, with D perhaps matching TRBD2 (5 bases). This CDR3 spans 14 amino acids. The germline V gene has CDR1 SGHDT and CDR2 YYEEEE. With 2 bases removed from V and 5 bases from J, the gap between germline ends came to 10 bases. The CDR3 reads CASSFSEWTGELFF. CDR3 DNA: TGTGCCAGCAGCTTTAGCGAATGGACCGGGGAGCTGTTTTTT.

CDR3 sequence (DNA): TGTGCCTCCAGCGGGCAGTTCACAGATACGCAGTATTTT. It yields the protein CASSGQFTDTQYF. The rearrangement uses TRBV7-3 and TRBJ2-3; D is possibly TRBD2 (6 bases). Germline values: CDR1 SGHTA, CDR2 FQGTGA. CDR3 length: 13 residues. V shed 11 bases and J shed 2 bases, with 14 bases lying between them.

The J gene is TRBJ2-2, the V gene TRBV19, with D perhaps given as TRBD1 or TRBD2 (5 bases each). V shed 6 bases and J shed 4 bases, with 9 bases lying between them. CDR1 LNHDA and CDR2 SQIVND come from the germline V gene (reference sequence). This CDR3 is 13 amino acids long. CDR3 sequence reads: CASSKGTTGELFF. The CDR3 nucleotides read TGTGCCAGTAGCAAGGGGACCACCGGGGAGCTGTTTTTT. Using reference TRBV19 and TRBJ2-2 for the parts outside the CDR3, the full variable domain is DGGITQSPKYLFRKEGQNVTLSCEQNLNHDAMYWYRQDPGQGLRLIYYSQIVNDFQKGDIAEGYSVSREKKESFPLTVTSAQKNPTAFYLCASSKGTTGELFFGEGSRLTVL.